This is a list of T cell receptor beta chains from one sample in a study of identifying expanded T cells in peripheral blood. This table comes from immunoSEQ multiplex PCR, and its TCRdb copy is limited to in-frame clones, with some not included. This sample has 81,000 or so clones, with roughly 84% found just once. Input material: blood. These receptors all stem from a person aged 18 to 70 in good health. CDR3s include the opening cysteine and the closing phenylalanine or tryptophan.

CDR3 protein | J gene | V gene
CASSLVTPGQGQETQYF | TRBJ2-5 | TRBV7-2
CASSKDPGTFYEQYF | TRBJ2-7 | TRBV19
CASTLAGRANTGELFF | TRBJ2-2 | TRBV28
CASSLSGNTIYF | TRBJ1-3 | TRBV6-1
CASSLMTVPYEQYF | TRBJ2-7 | TRBV28
CASRYSTGGNQPQHF | TRBJ1-5 | TRBV6-5
CASSTWNTGELFF | TRBJ2-2 | TRBV2
CASSLPTGAVSSGYTF | TRBJ1-2 | TRBV18
CASSEVFTEAFF | TRBJ1-1 | TRBV2
CASSLVFVGPDNYGYTF | TRBJ1-2 | TRBV7-9
CASSMGTGAHQPQHF | TRBJ1-5 | TRBV19
CASSVAWSYNEQFF | TRBJ2-1 | TRBV9
CASSQGLGDTEAFF | TRBJ1-1 | TRBV4-3
CAWSVRGLTYEQYF | TRBJ2-7 | TRBV30
CASRGQGGMNTEAFF | TRBJ1-1 | TRBV19
CASSKGQGETQYF | TRBJ2-5 | TRBV5-4
CASSFRSDQPQHF | TRBJ1-5 | TRBV6-5
CASSLDETSPNTDTQYF | TRBJ2-3 | TRBV7-9
CASSLGTSVTDTQYF | TRBJ2-3 | TRBV11-3
CASSFLSQGDGYTF | TRBJ1-2 | TRBV5-6
CASSLGGGWEHYEQYF | TRBJ2-7 | TRBV7-2
CAISPSGTGELFF | TRBJ2-2 | TRBV10-3
CASSALAGAHAPQYF | TRBJ2-5 | TRBV9
CASSTGLGNQPQHF | TRBJ1-5 | TRBV2
CASSHLAGVAKNIQYF | TRBJ2-4 | TRBV4-1
CASSQDRGTNYEQYF | TRBJ2-7 | TRBV4-3
CASSLNGADWDPEAFF | TRBJ1-1 | TRBV28
CASSQRPFWNNEQFF | TRBJ2-1 | TRBV7-9
CASSYPHSPGQGQQYF | TRBJ2-7 | TRBV6-6
CARKDRVPYYEQYF | TRBJ2-7 | TRBV6-5
CSVTSGSGNTIYF | TRBJ1-3 | TRBV29-1
CASSSPLAGDYNEQFF | TRBJ2-1 | TRBV28
CASSSEMIVSPLHF | TRBJ1-6 | TRBV14
CASSLVVSGTGYQPQHF | TRBJ1-5 | TRBV7-8
CASSVAWEINEQYF | TRBJ2-7 | TRBV11-2
CASSQPFSGSPDTQYF | TRBJ2-3 | TRBV14
CASSLSPSNQPQHF | TRBJ1-5 | TRBV7-2
CASSDSGGSGANVLTF | TRBJ2-6 | TRBV6-4
CASSFPRLALEEQYF | TRBJ2-7 | TRBV11-3
CASSQGLAGGNEQFF | TRBJ2-1 | TRBV7-3
CATSRPDYVTQYF | TRBJ2-5 | TRBV15
CASTLRDRPYEQYF | TRBJ2-7 | TRBV28
CASRGTTTYEQYF | TRBJ2-7 | TRBV5-4
CAISESGQMGNTIYF | TRBJ1-3 | TRBV10-3
CASSLYATAYNEQFF | TRBJ2-1 | TRBV7-3
CAISPRTGSNQPQHF | TRBJ1-5 | TRBV10-3
CASRSDRDSNQPQHF | TRBJ1-5 | TRBV19
CASSPRGGLADTDTQYF | TRBJ2-3 | TRBV9
CAISLTGGLESEKLFF | TRBJ1-4 | TRBV10-3
CASSLRTGSADTQYF | TRBJ2-3 | TRBV4-1
CASTTGFSYGYTF | TRBJ1-2 | TRBV7-9
CASSLPGGSNTEAFF | TRBJ1-1 | TRBV7-9